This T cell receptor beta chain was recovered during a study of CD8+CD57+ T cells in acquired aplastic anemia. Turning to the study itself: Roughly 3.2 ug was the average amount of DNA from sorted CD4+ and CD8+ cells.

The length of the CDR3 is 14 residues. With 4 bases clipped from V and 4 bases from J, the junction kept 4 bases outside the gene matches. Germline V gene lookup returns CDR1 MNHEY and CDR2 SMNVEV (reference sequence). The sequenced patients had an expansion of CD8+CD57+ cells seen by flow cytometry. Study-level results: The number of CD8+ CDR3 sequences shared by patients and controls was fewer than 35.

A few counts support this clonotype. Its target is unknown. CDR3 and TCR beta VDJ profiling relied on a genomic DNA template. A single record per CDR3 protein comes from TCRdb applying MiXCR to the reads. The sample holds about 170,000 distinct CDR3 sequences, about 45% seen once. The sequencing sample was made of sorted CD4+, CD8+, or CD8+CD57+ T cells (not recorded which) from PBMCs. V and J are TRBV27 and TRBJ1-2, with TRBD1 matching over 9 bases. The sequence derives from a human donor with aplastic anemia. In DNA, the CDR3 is TGTGCCAGCAGTTCGGGGACAGGGATCTATGGCTACACCTTC. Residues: CASSSGTGIYGYTF.